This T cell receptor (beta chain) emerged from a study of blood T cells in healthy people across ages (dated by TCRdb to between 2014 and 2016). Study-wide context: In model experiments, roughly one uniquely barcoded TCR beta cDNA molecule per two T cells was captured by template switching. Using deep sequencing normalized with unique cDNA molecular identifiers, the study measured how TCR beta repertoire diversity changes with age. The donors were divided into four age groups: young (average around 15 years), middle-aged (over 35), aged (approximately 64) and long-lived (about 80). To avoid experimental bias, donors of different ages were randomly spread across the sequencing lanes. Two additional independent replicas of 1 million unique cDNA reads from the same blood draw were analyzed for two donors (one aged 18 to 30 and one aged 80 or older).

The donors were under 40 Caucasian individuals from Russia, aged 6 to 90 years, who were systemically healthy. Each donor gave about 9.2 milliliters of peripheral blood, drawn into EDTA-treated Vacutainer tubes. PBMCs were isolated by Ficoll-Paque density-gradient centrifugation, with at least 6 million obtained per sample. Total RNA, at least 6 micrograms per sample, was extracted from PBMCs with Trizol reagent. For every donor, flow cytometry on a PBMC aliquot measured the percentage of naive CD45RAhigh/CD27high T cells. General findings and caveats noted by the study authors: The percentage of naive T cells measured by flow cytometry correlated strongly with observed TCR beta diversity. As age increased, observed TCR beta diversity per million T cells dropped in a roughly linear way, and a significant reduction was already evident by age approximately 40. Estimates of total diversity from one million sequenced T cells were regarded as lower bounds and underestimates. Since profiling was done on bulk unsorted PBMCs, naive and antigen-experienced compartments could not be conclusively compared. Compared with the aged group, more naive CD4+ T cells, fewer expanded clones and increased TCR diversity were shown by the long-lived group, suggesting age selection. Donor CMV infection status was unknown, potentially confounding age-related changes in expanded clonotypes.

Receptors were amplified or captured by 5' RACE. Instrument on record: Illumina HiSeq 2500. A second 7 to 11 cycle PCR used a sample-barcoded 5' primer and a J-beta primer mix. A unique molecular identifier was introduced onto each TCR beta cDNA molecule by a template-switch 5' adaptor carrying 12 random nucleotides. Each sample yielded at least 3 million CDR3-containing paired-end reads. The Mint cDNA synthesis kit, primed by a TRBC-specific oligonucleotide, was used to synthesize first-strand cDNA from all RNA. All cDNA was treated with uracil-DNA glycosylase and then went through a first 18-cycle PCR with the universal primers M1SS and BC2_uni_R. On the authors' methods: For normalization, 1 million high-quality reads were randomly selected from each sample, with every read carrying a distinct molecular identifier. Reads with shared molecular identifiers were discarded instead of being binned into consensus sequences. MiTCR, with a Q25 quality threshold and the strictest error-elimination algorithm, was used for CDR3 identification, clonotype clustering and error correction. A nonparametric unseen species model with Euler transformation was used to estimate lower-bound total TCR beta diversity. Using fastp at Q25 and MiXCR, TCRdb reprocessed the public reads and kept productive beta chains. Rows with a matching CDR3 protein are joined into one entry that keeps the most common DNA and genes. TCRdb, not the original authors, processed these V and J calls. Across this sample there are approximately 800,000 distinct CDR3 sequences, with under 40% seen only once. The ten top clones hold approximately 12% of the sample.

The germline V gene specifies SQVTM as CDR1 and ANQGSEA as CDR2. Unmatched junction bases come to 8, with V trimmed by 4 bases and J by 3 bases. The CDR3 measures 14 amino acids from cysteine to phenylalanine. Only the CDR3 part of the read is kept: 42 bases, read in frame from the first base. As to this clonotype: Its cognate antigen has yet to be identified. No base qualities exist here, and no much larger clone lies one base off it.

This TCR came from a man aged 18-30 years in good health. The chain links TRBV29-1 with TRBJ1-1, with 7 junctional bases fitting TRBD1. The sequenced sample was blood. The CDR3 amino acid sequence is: CSVAPTQGDTEAFF. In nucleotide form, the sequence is TGCAGCGTTGCCCCCACCCAGGGGGACACTGAAGCTTTCTTT.